Presented here are 5 T cell receptor beta chains from one specimen sequenced in a study of type 1 regulatory T cells. Their recognized antigens are unknown. TCRdb passed the reads through MiXCR, listing each CDR3 protein once. The sample lists 60,000 to 70,000 distinct CDR3 sequences; approximately 47% were seen once. Sequencing was done on a sample of cultured non-Tr1 T cells, either the whole culture or a sorted T cell fraction (not recorded which). These receptors came from a human donor in good health.

This chain uses TRBV11-2 with TRBJ2-1; D may be TRBD2 (5 bases). Trimming took 5 bases from V and 5 from J, leaving 16 bases between them. The CDR3 contains 15 residues. Germline values: CDR1 SGHAT, CDR2 FQNNGV. CDR3 sequence (DNA): TGTGCCAGCAGCCGATTAGCGACTAATAACAATGAGCAGTTCTTC. This encodes CASSRLATNNNEQFF.

The chain couples TRBV7-2 to TRBJ2-1; 10 nucleotides agree with TRBD2. Germline V gene sequence: CDR1 SGHTA, CDR2 FQGNSA. V lost 4 bases, J lost 7 bases, and 4 bases stayed unmatched. The CDR3 has 14 residues. The CDR3 DNA reads as TGTGCCAGCAGCTGGGGACTAGCGAGGAATGAGCAGTTCTTC. Its translation: CASSWGLARNEQFF.

The chain combines TRBV3-1 with TRBJ2-5, with D possibly matching TRBD2 (6 bases). The V end was cut by 3 bases, the J end by 1 base, with 12 bases between. CDR1 is LGHDT, CDR2 YNNKEL, per germline (reference sequence). The CDR3 is 15 residues long. The CDR3 DNA reads as TGTGCCAGCAGCCAGAGGCGGGGTACCCAAGAGACCCAGTACTTC. It codes for CASSQRRGTQETQYF.

This clonotype occurred a few times. The V call is TRBV9, the J call TRBJ2-5, with 12 bases fitting TRBD2. Germline CDR1 reads SGDLS; CDR2 reads YYNGEE. The CDR3 has 15 amino acids. With V trimmed by 4 bases and J by 5 bases, 6 bases remained unmatched. Here the CDR3 DNA reads TGTGCCAGCAGCCTAGCGGGGGGGCCAGGGGAGACCCAGTACTTC. Its protein is CASSLAGGPGETQYF.

The chain is built from TRBV11-3 and TRBJ1-5; 7 bases map to TRBD1. The CDR3 runs 18 residues. The germline CDR1 and CDR2 sequences are SGHNT and YENEEA. V shed 5 bases and J 3 bases; nucleotides not matched to a gene: 16. In DNA, the CDR3 is TGTGCCAGCAGCCCTATTGCAGGGGGTACAGGCCCCAATCAGCCCCAGCATTTT. Protein product: CASSPIAGGTGPNQPQHF.